The 11 T cell receptor beta chains presented below share a single source sample, sequenced in a study of blood T cell repertoires in COVID-19. Generated by immunoSEQ multiplex PCR, the TCRdb table keeps only in-frame clones and is missing some. This table has roughly 200,000 clones, 85% appearing once. The material sequenced was PBMCs or T cells enriched from blood (not recorded which). The receptors shown here come from a man in his forties or fifties who had recovered from COVID-19.

This sequence joins TRBV11-2 and TRBJ2-1, with TRBD1 identical over 11 bases. CDR3 length: 17 amino acids. V shed 0 bases and J 8 bases; nucleotides not matched to a gene: 9. The V gene's germline CDR1 is SGHAT and CDR2 FQNNGV. The chain's CDR3 is CASSLESGTGGWDEQFF. The CDR3 DNA is TGTGCCAGCAGCTTAGAATCCGGGACAGGGGGTTGGGATGAGCAGTTCTTC.

This clone appeared a single time. The J gene is TRBJ2-3, the V gene TRBV11-2; D remains ambiguous. This CDR3 has 18 residues. V was trimmed by 5 bases and J by 0 bases, leaving 21 bases between them. The germline CDR1 and CDR2 sequences are SGHAT and FQNNGV. CDR3 coding DNA: TGTGCCAGCAGCCTACTACCACCCGACGGTACTAGCACAGATACGCAGTATTTT. Residues: CASSLLPPDGTSTDTQYF. Combining the CDR3 with reference TRBV11-2 and TRBJ2-3 gives the whole variable domain EAGVAQSPRYKIIEKRQSVAFWCNPISGHATLYWYQQILGQGPKLLIQFQNNGVVDDSQLPKDRFSAERLKGVDSTLKIQPAKLEDSAVYLCASSLLPPDGTSTDTQYFGPGTRLTVL.

The chain is built from TRBV30 and TRBJ1-5; no clear D. The CDR3 consists of 13 residues. The ends were cut back, 5 bases at V and 3 bases at J, with 11 bases in the middle. Germline V CDR1 and CDR2: GTSNPN, SVGIG (reference sequence). The CDR3 is CAWGVADNQPQHF. CDR3 in DNA: TGTGCCTGGGGCGTGGCGGACAATCAGCCCCAGCATTTT.

The chain carries TRBV19 and TRBJ1-2; no definite D call. Germline loops: CDR1 LNHDA, CDR2 SQIVND (reference sequence). The V end lost 6 bases, the J end lost 4 bases, and 12 bases lay between the germline ends. The CDR3 runs to 13 residues. As DNA, the CDR3 is TGTGCCAGTAGCCTCGAGGGCAGCTATGGCTACACCTTC. Residues: CASSLEGSYGYTF.

This sequence joins TRBV5-5 and TRBJ2-7; 8 bases match TRBD2. CDR3 size: 15 residues. The germline V gene has CDR1 SGHKS and CDR2 YYEKEE (reference sequence). The V and J ends lost 3 bases and 5 bases, in that order; junction bases with no gene match: 10. CDR3: CASSWGTRSQNEQYF. The CDR3 DNA sequence: TGTGCCAGCAGCTGGGGGACTAGGTCTCAGAACGAGCAGTACTTC.

This chain links TRBV28 with TRBJ1-4; a weak D match, TRBD1 (6 bases). The CDR3 length is 18 residues. CDR1 MDHEN and CDR2 SYDVKM come from the germline V gene. Trimming cost V 3 bases and J 5 bases, with 22 bases left between them. The CDR3 region has the DNA TGTGCCAGCAGTTTTGTAGGAGGTTCGGGAAGGGGGAATGAAAAACTGTTTTTT. As protein: CASSFVGGSGRGNEKLFF.

The rearrangement joins TRBV19 to TRBJ2-4; D possibly corresponds to TRBD2 (5 bases). Trimming pared 3 bases from V and 4 bases from J, leaving 13 bases between. The CDR3 runs to 15 residues. Germline V CDR1 and CDR2: LNHDA, SQIVND (reference sequence). This CDR3 is CASSIISGFKNIQYF. In DNA, the CDR3 is TGTGCCAGTAGTATCATTTCGGGGTTTAAAAACATTCAGTACTTC.

The gene calls are TRBV6-2 or TRBV6-3 and TRBJ1-5; 12 bases align to TRBD1. CDR3 length: 16 amino acids. Per germline, CDR1 MNHEY and CDR2 SVGEGT. The ends lost 4 bases at V and 5 bases at J; junction bases unmatched: 6. CDR3 bases: TGTGCCAGCAGTTCGGCCGGGACAGGGGGCGATCAGCCCCAGCATTTT. Translation gives CASSSAGTGGDQPQHF.

The V and J genes are TRBV4-2 and TRBJ2-3; TRBD2 aligns across 11 bases. The germline V gene encodes CDR1 LGHNA and CDR2 YNFKEQ. The V and J ends lost 1 base and 0 bases, in that order; junction bases with no gene match: 3. The CDR3 runs 17 residues. CDR3 in amino acids: CASSQVSGRESTDTQYF. In DNA, the CDR3 is TGTGCCAGCAGCCAAGTTAGCGGGAGGGAGAGCACAGATACGCAGTATTTT.

This clone was detected a few times. V gene TRBV29-1 combines with J gene TRBJ2-7; 12 nucleotides line up with TRBD1. The CDR3 is 13 amino acids. The V gene's germline CDR1 is SQVTM and CDR2 ANQGSEA. Unmatched junction bases numbered 4, after V lost 4 bases and J lost 6 bases. The CDR3 is CSVAGTGGGEQYF. In DNA, the CDR3 is TGCAGCGTTGCGGGGACAGGGGGCGGCGAGCAGTACTTC.

This chain uses TRBV9 with TRBJ2-5; 7 bases agree with TRBD1. Germline V gene data show CDR1 as SGDLS and CDR2 as YYNGEE. This CDR3 comprises 14 residues. V shed 2 bases, J shed 2 bases, and the junction held 3 bases outside the gene matches. CDR3 in DNA: TGTGCCAGCAGCGTTGAGACAGGGCAAGAGACCCAGTACTTC. Its protein product is CASSVETGQETQYF.